This TCR beta chain was identified in a study of shared clonotypes between healthy human individuals. Findings and caveats of the study: The sharing of 4% to 5.5% of naive CD4 clonotypes was seen across a handful of donors. Sequencing of the sorted subsets was shown by rarefaction to be incomplete despite large depth.

Germline-derived CDR1 and CDR2 are SGHTA and FQGNSA. V lost 5 bases and J lost 0, with 14 bases in between. The CDR3 is 15 amino acids. Several immunoSEQ 96-well plates shared each subset's DNA, each plate a replicate. The repertoire was sequenced with immunoSEQ multiplex PCR; TCRdb's copy has only in-frame clones and lacks some. The profile shows 2 million to 2.5 million clones, 85% to 95% of them singletons. Every one of the donors was a Caucasian adult that lived in Nashville, Tennessee. In regard to this clone: Its specificity is unknown.

The source material was naive CD4+ T cells from PBMCs. Specified subset: CD45RA+ positively selected. The source is a young man in good health. Some clones in this sample may be carry-over from other donors' samples. This chain connects TRBV7-2 to TRBJ2-7; D ambiguous. In DNA form, the CDR3 reads TGTGCCAGCAGCCCGCCAGCTTCGAGCTCCTACGAGCAGTACTTC. Translation: CASSPPASSSYEQYF. The entire variable domain, with the rest obtained from reference TRBV7-2 and TRBJ2-7, is as follows: GAGVSQSPSNKVTEKGKDVELRCDPISGHTALYWYRQSLGQGLEFLIYFQGNSAPDKSGLPSDRFSAERTGGSVSTLTIQRTQQEDSAVYLCASSPPASSSYEQYFGPGTRLTVT.